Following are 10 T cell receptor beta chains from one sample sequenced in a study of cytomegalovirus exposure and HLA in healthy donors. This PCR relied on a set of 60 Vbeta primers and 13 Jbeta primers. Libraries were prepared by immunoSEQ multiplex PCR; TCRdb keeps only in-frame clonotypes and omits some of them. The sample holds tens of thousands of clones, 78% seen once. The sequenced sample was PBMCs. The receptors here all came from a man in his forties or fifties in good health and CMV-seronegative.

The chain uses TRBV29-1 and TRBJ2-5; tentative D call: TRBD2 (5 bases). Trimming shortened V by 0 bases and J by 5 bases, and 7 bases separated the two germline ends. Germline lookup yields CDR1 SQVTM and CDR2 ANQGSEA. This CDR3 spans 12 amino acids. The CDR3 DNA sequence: TGCAGCGTTGAAGATGGCGGGGAGACCCAGTACTTC. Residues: CSVEDGGETQYF. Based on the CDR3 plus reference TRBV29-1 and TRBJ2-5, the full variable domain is SAVISQKPSRDICQRGTSLTIQCQVDSQVTMMFWYRQQPGQSLTLIATANQGSEATYESGFVIDKFPISRPNLTFSTLTVSNMSPEDSSIYLCSVEDGGETQYFGPGTRLLVL.

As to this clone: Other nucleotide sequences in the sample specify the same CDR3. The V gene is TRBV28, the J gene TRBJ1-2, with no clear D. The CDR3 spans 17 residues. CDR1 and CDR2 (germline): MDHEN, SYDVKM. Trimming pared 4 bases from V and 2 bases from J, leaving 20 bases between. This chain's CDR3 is CASSSLGRANSNYGYTF. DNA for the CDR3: TGTGCCAGCAGTTCCTTAGGGCGGGCAAATTCCAACTATGGCTACACCTTC.

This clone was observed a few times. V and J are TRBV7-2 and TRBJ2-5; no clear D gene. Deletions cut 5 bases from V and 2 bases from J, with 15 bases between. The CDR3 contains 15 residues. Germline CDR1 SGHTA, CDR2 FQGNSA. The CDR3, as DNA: TGTGCCAGCAGCCCTACCCTAGAACTACAAGAGACCCAGTACTTC. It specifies CASSPTLELQETQYF.

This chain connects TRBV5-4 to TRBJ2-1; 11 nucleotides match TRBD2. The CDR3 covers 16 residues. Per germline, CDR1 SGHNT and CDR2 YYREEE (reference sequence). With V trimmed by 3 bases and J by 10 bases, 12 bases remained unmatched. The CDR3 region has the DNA TGTGCCAGCAGCTCGGAGGTCACTAGCGGGAGATGGGAGCAGTTCTTC. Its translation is CASSSEVTSGRWEQFF.

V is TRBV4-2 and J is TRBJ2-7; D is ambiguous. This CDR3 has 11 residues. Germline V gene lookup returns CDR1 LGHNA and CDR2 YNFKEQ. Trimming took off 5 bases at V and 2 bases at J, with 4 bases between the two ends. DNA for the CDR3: TGTGCCAGCAGCTCCACCTACGAGCAGTACTTC. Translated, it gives CASSSTYEQYF.

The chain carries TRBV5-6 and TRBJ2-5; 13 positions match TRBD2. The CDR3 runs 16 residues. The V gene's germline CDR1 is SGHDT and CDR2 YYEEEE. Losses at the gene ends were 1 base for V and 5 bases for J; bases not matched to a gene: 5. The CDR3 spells CASSLRTSGGWETQYF. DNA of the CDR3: TGTGCCAGCAGCTTGCGGACTAGCGGGGGTTGGGAGACCCAGTACTTC.

The CDR3 reads CASRQGINQPQHF. DNA of the CDR3: TGTGCCAGCAGGCAGGGAATCAATCAGCCCCAGCATTTT. This chain joins TRBV7-2 and TRBJ1-5; the D gene is possibly TRBD1 (5 bases). CDR3 size: 13 residues. Trimming shortened V by 6 bases and J by 3 bases, and 9 bases separated the two germline ends. The germline V gene encodes CDR1 SGHTA and CDR2 FQGNSA.

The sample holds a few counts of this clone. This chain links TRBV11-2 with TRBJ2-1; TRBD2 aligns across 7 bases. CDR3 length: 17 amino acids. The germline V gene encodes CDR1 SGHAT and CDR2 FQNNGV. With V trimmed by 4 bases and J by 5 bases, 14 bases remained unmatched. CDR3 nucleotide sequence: TGTGCCAGCAGCTCCACTGCCGGGACTAAGGAACACAATGAGCAGTTCTTC. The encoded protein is CASSSTAGTKEHNEQFF.

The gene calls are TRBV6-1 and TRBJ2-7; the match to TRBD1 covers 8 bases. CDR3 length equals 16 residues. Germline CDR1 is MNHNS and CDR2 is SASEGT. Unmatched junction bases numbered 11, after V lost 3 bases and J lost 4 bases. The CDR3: CASSDWRTGKRYEQYF. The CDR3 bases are TGTGCCAGCAGTGATTGGCGGACAGGGAAGAGGTACGAGCAGTACTTC.

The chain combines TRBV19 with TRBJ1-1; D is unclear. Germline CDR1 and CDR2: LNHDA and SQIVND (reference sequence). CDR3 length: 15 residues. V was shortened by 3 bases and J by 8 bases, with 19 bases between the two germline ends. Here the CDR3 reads CASSILPGRSGEAFF. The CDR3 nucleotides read TGTGCCAGTAGTATCCTGCCGGGAAGGAGTGGAGAAGCTTTCTTT.